The source of this T cell receptor (beta chain) is a study of cytomegalovirus exposure and HLA in healthy donors. Study background: Unique TCRs from HLA-typed donors, approximately 80 million of them, were held in an early data release. The study's findings and limits: It was reported in a later analysis that an Asian-associated ancestry cluster showed fewer N-insertions than the 666-donor mean. A link between a missense DCLRE1C variant and TCR beta V- and J-gene trimming emerged from a later analysis. Later analysis placed DRB1 highest and HLA-C lowest in TCR association rates, which differed by HLA locus.

A multiplex PCR was run with 60 Vbeta primers and 13 Jbeta primers. Measured with immunoSEQ multiplex PCR; TCRdb has only the in-frame clones, and not every one. The data hold about 140,000 clones, with approximately 85% observed a single time. Details on this clone: Its antigen is as yet unknown.

The germline gives CDR1 LNHDA, CDR2 SQIVND (reference sequence). The J segment lost 1 base and the V segment lost 5 bases, leaving 5 bases of the junction unmatched. The CDR3 is 15 residues long. The sequence was collected from a woman in her forties or fifties in good health and CMV-seropositive. This chain connects TRBV19 to TRBJ1-5; 7 nucleotides match TRBD1. The sample was PBMCs. The DNA of the CDR3 is TGTGCCAGTAGTCGACAGGGACAGAGCAATCAGCCCCAGCATTTT. Translating gives CASSRQGQSNQPQHF.